Shown below are 24 T cell receptor beta chains from a single sample sequenced in a study of T cell responses to AZD1222 COVID-19 vaccine. Profiled with immunoSEQ multiplex PCR; TCRdb holds only in-frame clones, not every one. The sample comprises about 180,000 clones, 85% to 90% of which are singletons, and approximately 1.6% rests with the top ten. The sequences come from peripheral blood, collected on day 0 of AZD1222 vaccination. The source is an adult in good health.

The chain carries TRBV5-4 and TRBJ1-1; tentative D call: TRBD1 (5 bases). The CDR3 is 12 residues long. Germline-derived CDR1 and CDR2 are SGHNT and YYREEE (reference sequence). V dropped 4 bases and J dropped 8 bases, with 12 bases sitting between them. This chain's CDR3 is CASSPRGTEAFF. The CDR3 region has the DNA TGTGCCAGCAGCCCAAGGGGCACAGAAGCTTTCTTT.

The chain has TRBV12-3 or TRBV12-4 and TRBJ2-5; unclear D gene. Deletions cut 7 bases from V and 6 bases from J, with 15 bases between. The CDR3 has 13 residues. The DNA of the CDR3 is TGTGCCAGCACTCATTCCCCGGCAAAGACCCAGTACTTC. This translates into CASTHSPAKTQYF.

This clone came up once. The J gene is TRBJ2-5, the V gene TRBV5-1; 11 nucleotides line up with TRBD2. J gave up 2 bases and V 4 bases, and 13 bases lay outside the gene matches. The CDR3 has 18 amino acids. Germline V CDR1 and CDR2: SGHRS, YFSETQ. The CDR3 DNA sequence: TGCGCCAGCAGCGGTTCTAGACTAGCGGGGAGTTCACAAGAGACCCAGTACTTC. It translates to CASSGSRLAGSSQETQYF.

The gene calls are TRBV11-2 and TRBJ1-2; 8 bases agree with TRBD1. CDR1 SGHAT and CDR2 FQNNGV come from the germline V gene. V lost 5 bases, J lost 8 bases, and 13 bases stayed unmatched. The CDR3 totals 15 residues. The CDR3 DNA reads as TGTGCCAGCAGCCCGTCCGTTACAGGGGGTAGAGGCTACACCTTC. Residues: CASSPSVTGGRGYTF. Full variable domain (remainder filled in from reference TRBV11-2 and TRBJ1-2): EAGVAQSPRYKIIEKRQSVAFWCNPISGHATLYWYQQILGQGPKLLIQFQNNGVVDDSQLPKDRFSAERLKGVDSTLKIQPAKLEDSAVYLCASSPSVTGGRGYTFGSGTRLTVV.

The CDR3 loop reads CASRLRRGDYSPLHF. The DNA of the CDR3 is TGTGCCAGCAGATTGAGGAGGGGGGATTATTCACCCCTCCACTTT. This chain links TRBV5-6 with TRBJ1-6, with D perhaps matching TRBD1 (6 bases). The CDR3 has 15 amino acids. V lost 5 bases to trimming and J lost 8 bases, with 17 bases between them. Germline assignment: CDR1 SGHDT and CDR2 YYEEEE.

This clone is a singleton in its sample. The V and J genes are TRBV27 and TRBJ2-1; tentatively, D is TRBD1 (5 bases). The CDR3 runs 14 residues. The ends were cut back, 4 bases at V and 8 bases at J, with 15 bases in the middle. CDR1 is MNHEY, CDR2 SMNVEV, per germline (reference sequence). In nucleotides, the CDR3 is TGTGCCAGCAGTTGGGGCCTCTTGGCGGATGAGCAGTTCTTC. Encoded protein: CASSWGLLADEQFF.

The rearrangement uses TRBV12-2 and TRBJ2-2; no DNA check was done on the table's D call, TRBD1. TRBV12-2 is a listed pseudogene. This CDR3 is built from 16 residues. For the CDR3, the DNA is TGTGCAAGTCGCTACACCGGGACAGAGAACACCGGGGAGCTGTTTTTT. Protein sequence: CASRYTGTENTGELFF.

The V and J genes are TRBV7-2 and TRBJ1-2; D is ambiguous. The CDR3 runs 17 residues. V lost 1 base to trimming and J lost 5 bases, with 20 bases between them. Germline V gene data show CDR1 as SGHTA and CDR2 as FQGNSA. The CDR3 DNA reads as TGTGCCAGCAGCTTAGAAGCGGGTATGCCGGGGTCGTATGGCTACACCTTC. It yields the protein CASSLEAGMPGSYGYTF.

The rearrangement links TRBV2 to TRBJ2-5, with D hard to call. Germline V gene sequence: CDR1 SNHLY, CDR2 FYNNEI. The germline V and J ends were trimmed by 3 bases and 5 bases, with 13 bases remaining between them. CDR3 length: 14 amino acids. The DNA for the CDR3 is TGTGCCAGCAGTGATGGCCCTCCGAGGGAGACCCAGTACTTC. Residues: CASSDGPPRETQYF. Full variable domain (missing parts from reference TRBV2 and TRBJ2-5): EPEVTQTPSHQVTQMGQEVILRCVPISNHLYFYWYRQILGQKVEFLVSFYNNEISEKSEIFDDQFSVERPDGSNFTLKIRSTKLEDSAMYFCASSDGPPRETQYFGPGTRLLVL.

DNA for the CDR3: TGTGCCAGCAGTCGGGGTTCAGTACTACGAGATGAGCAGTTCTTC. Protein product: CASSRGSVLRDEQFF. This rearrangement joins TRBV27 to TRBJ2-1; D perhaps matches TRBD2 (5 bases). V shed 5 bases and J shed 8 bases, with 19 bases lying between them. Germline V gives CDR1 MNHEY, CDR2 SMNVEV (reference sequence). This CDR3 has 15 residues.

The chain links TRBV7-9 to TRBJ1-5; D not resolved. CDR3 length equals 12 residues. Germline V gene lookup returns CDR1 SEHNR and CDR2 FQNEAQ (reference sequence). The germline V and J ends were trimmed by 1 base and 11 bases, with 9 bases remaining between them. The CDR3 DNA follows: TGTGCCAGCAGCTTAGAGTTCGACGCCCAGCATTTT. It specifies CASSLEFDAQHF.

In nucleotides, the CDR3 is TGCAGCGTTGGCCGGACCGAAACAGGCCCCGCTGGAAACACCATATATTTT. This codes for CSVGRTETGPAGNTIYF. The chain carries TRBV29-1 and TRBJ1-3, with D possibly being TRBD1 (5 bases). There are 17 residues in the CDR3. The V gene lost 4 bases and the J gene lost 2 bases, with 21 bases spanning the gap. Per germline, CDR1 SQVTM and CDR2 ANQGSEA.

V and J are TRBV27 and TRBJ1-4; D may be TRBD1 (5 bases). The CDR3 has 14 amino acids. Germline loops: CDR1 MNHEY, CDR2 SMNVEV (reference sequence). The V and J ends lost 4 bases and 8 bases respectively, with 14 bases between them. The CDR3 DNA reads as TGTGCCAGCAGTTCCGCACCAAAGGGGGAAAAACTGTTTTTT. Amino acids: CASSSAPKGEKLFF.

The chain is built from TRBV5-6 and TRBJ1-5, with TRBD1 identical over 7 bases. The CDR3 contains 15 residues. V dropped 3 bases and J dropped 11; count of bases not matched to a gene: 14. CDR1 and CDR2 (germline): SGHDT, YYEEEE. The CDR3 DNA reads as TGTGCCAGCAGCTCCTCCTGGACAGGCCTCAGGGCCCAGCATTTT. It is translated as CASSSSWTGLRAQHF.

The rearrangement links TRBV3-1 (or the pseudogene TRBV3-2) to TRBJ2-3, with D unresolved. The CDR3 contains 18 residues. Trimming stripped 1 base from V and 0 bases from J, with 17 bases between. CDR1 is LGHDT and CDR2 is YNNKEL in the germline V gene (reference sequence). CDR3 DNA: TGTGCCAGCAGCCAAGCCTTCCCGGTGGCAACTAGCACAGATACGCAGTATTTT. It is translated as CASSQAFPVATSTDTQYF.

CDR3 DNA sequence: TGTGCCATCAGTGACGTTAGTGACAGGGGTTATGAGACCCAGTACTTC. It yields the protein CAISDVSDRGYETQYF. The chain recombines TRBV10-3 with TRBJ2-5; 8 bases line up with TRBD1. The CDR3 length is 16 residues. Germline CDR1 ENHRY, CDR2 SYGVKD. Trimming removed 3 bases from V and 5 bases from J; junction bases left unmatched: 11.

V and J are TRBV3-1 (or the pseudogene TRBV3-2) and TRBJ1-4; D uncertain. Trimming pared 5 bases from V and 4 bases from J, leaving 8 bases between. CDR1 and CDR2 (germline): LGHDT, YNNKEL (reference sequence). This CDR3 is 13 amino acids long. The CDR3 sequence: CASSIRNNEKLFF. For the CDR3, the DNA is TGTGCCAGCAGCATACGGAATAATGAAAAACTGTTTTTT.

The genes are TRBV30 and TRBJ2-5, with TRBD2 identical over 9 bases. This CDR3 spans 16 amino acids. Germline CDR1 is GTSNPN and CDR2 is SVGIG (reference sequence). With 1 base clipped from V and 5 bases from J, the junction kept 11 bases outside the gene matches. The CDR3 reads CAWSDRGRALGETQYF. The DNA of the CDR3 is TGTGCCTGGAGTGACCGCGGGAGGGCATTAGGGGAGACCCAGTACTTC.

The V call is TRBV5-8, the J call TRBJ2-7, with D maybe TRBD2 (7 bases). This CDR3 has 14 amino acids. The germline V and J ends were trimmed by 2 bases and 4 bases, with 13 bases remaining between them. Germline V lookup: CDR1 SGHTS, CDR2 YDEGEE. The CDR3 DNA is TGTGCCAGCAGCTTCGGCGGGGGCGTTTACGAGCAGTACGTC. Encoded protein: CASSFGGGVYEQYV.

The chain recombines TRBV6-5 with TRBJ2-2, with 8 bases lining up with TRBD1. The V gene end was trimmed by 8 bases and the J gene end by 7 bases; junction bases not matched to a gene: 3. CDR1 is MNHEY, CDR2 SVGAGI, per germline. The CDR3 is 12 amino acids. This CDR3 is CASGQGNGELFF. The CDR3 DNA follows: TGTGCCAGCGGACAGGGCAACGGGGAGCTGTTTTTT.

This clone has only a few counts. The chain uses TRBV4-1 and TRBJ2-7; D possibly corresponds to TRBD2 (6 bases). The V gene's germline CDR1 is MGHRA and CDR2 YSYEKL. The CDR3 covers 15 residues. With 1 base removed from V and 3 bases from J, the gap between germline ends came to 13 bases. DNA for the CDR3: TGCGCCAGCAGCCAAGTGCAGCGGGCGGACTACGAGCAGTACTTC. Translated: CASSQVQRADYEQYF.

The V gene is TRBV28, the J gene TRBJ1-2; the D gene is possibly TRBD1 (6 bases). Trimming removed 8 bases from V and 3 bases from J, with 16 bases in between. Germline lookup yields CDR1 MDHEN and CDR2 SYDVKM. The CDR3 runs to 14 residues. CDR3 in amino acids: CASVGSGTHYGYTF. The CDR3 nucleotides are TGTGCCAGCGTGGGATCCGGGACACACTATGGCTACACCTTC.

This rearrangement joins TRBV7-9 to TRBJ1-5; 8 bases match TRBD1. Germline loops: CDR1 SEHNR, CDR2 FQNEAQ (reference sequence). The junction had 1 base not matched to a gene; V was cut back by 5 bases and J by 7 bases. The CDR3 has 12 residues. CDR3 in DNA: TGTGCCAGCAGCCGACAGGGGCAGCCCCAGCATTTT. This gives the protein CASSRQGQPQHF.

The chain uses TRBV19 and TRBJ2-3, with D perhaps matching TRBD2 (5 bases). V lost 4 bases to trimming and J lost 1 base, with 12 bases between them. The V gene's germline CDR1 is LNHDA and CDR2 SQIVND (reference sequence). The CDR3 runs 15 residues. This CDR3 reads CASSTPPAGTDTQYF. The CDR3 DNA reads TGTGCCAGTAGTACCCCGCCAGCGGGCACAGATACGCAGTATTTT.